A selection of T cell receptor beta chains follows, all from one sample in a study of cytomegalovirus exposure and HLA in healthy donors. Repertoires were generated with immunoSEQ multiplex PCR, while TCRdb's copy carries only in-frame clones and drops some. The profile shows about 190,000 clones, 79% of them singletons. The sample consisted of PBMCs. Source of these receptors: a woman aged 18 to 35 in good health and CMV-seronegative. CDR3s include the opening cysteine and the closing phenylalanine or tryptophan. The D gene is left open where the match is weak. The size entry is marked missing in some rows and otherwise reads once, few, many or a size class.

j_call clone_size v_call d_call cdr3_aa cdr3_nt
TRBJ2-6 - TRBV23-1 - CAKDGDTNSGANVLTF TGCGCCAAGGACGGGGACACCAACTCTGGGGCCAACGTCCTGACTTTC
TRBJ1-1 - TRBV28 - CASSLSQGEAFF TGTGCCAGCAGTTTATCCCAGGGCGAAGCTTTCTTT
TRBJ1-1 once TRBV28 - CASSLTGTQAFF TGTGCCAGCAGTTTAACAGGGACGCAGGCTTTCTTT
TRBJ2-7 - TRBV2 - CASSEWTGEQQYF TGTGCCAGCAGTGAATGGACGGGAGAGCAGCAGTACTTC
TRBJ2-2 - TRBV14 - CASSQLFTGELFF TGTGCCAGCAGCCAACTTTTCACCGGGGAGCTGTTTTTT
TRBJ2-7 once TRBV14 - CASSQEAVSYEQYF TGTGCCAGCAGCCAAGAGGCGGTCTCCTACGAGCAGTACTTC
TRBJ2-5 - TRBV4-1 TRBD2 CASSQEVAGEQETQYF TGCGCCAGCAGCCAAGAGGTAGCGGGGGAGCAAGAGACCCAGTACTTC
TRBJ1-2 - TRBV7-9 - CSSNYSPGHSVDGYTF TGTTCCAGCAACTACAGCCCGGGACACAGCGTGGATGGCTACACCTTC
TRBJ2-7 - TRBV27 - CASSLGGWPYEQYF TGTGCCAGCAGTTTAGGAGGGTGGCCCTACGAGCAGTACTTC
TRBJ1-2 few TRBV29-1 - CSVEGEVRGRNYGYTF TGCAGCGTTGAGGGGGAAGTGCGGGGGCGTAACTATGGCTACACCTTC
TRBJ2-4 - TRBV28 TRBD1 CASSPPGQGSNIQYF TGTGCCAGCAGCCCTCCGGGACAGGGATCAAACATTCAGTACTTC
TRBJ1-1 - TRBV9 - CASSVVRNTEAFF TGTGCCAGCAGCGTAGTCAGGAACACTGAAGCTTTCTTT
TRBJ2-3 - TRBV6-4 - CASSDGGATDTQYF TGTGCCAGCAGTGACGGGGGGGCCACAGATACGCAGTATTTT
TRBJ1-5 - TRBV19 - CASSRRDNQPQHF TGTGCCAGTAGTCGCAGGGACAATCAGCCCCAGCATTTT
TRBJ1-1 - TRBV19 TRBD1 CASRPTGGSTEAFF TGTGCCAGTAGACCGACAGGGGGGAGCACTGAAGCTTTCTTT
TRBJ2-5 few TRBV6-1 TRBD1 CASSELLGTGGAETQYF TGTGCCAGCAGTGAACTCCTCGGGACAGGGGGCGCGGAGACCCAGTACTTC
TRBJ1-5 - TRBV2 - CASIEGPNSNQPQHF TGTGCCAGCATTGAGGGCCCGAATAGCAATCAGCCCCAGCATTTT
TRBJ2-2 few TRBV2 TRBD1 CASSLRDRGSTGELFF TGTGCCAGCAGCCTCCGGGACAGGGGTAGTACCGGGGAGCTGTTTTTT
TRBJ2-7 - TRBV6-5 TRBD2 CASKRGEGYEQYF TGTGCCAGCAAACGGGGGGAAGGCTACGAGCAGTACTTC
TRBJ2-7 - TRBV28 TRBD2 CASSAGTSVNEQYF TGTGCCAGCAGCGCCGGGACTAGCGTCAACGAGCAGTACTTC
TRBJ1-5 - TRBV18 - CASSPGQFSNQPQHF TGTGCCAGCTCACCAGGGCAGTTTAGCAATCAGCCCCAGCATTTT
TRBJ2-7 - TRBV21-1 - CASSIPPVEYEQYF TGTGCCAGCAGCATCCCCCCGGTGGAGTACGAGCAGTACTTC
TRBJ1-2 - TRBV28 TRBD1 CASRTTGATNYGYTF TGTGCCAGCAGGACCACAGGGGCGACTAACTATGGCTACACCTTC
TRBJ2-5 - TRBV5-4 TRBD2 CASSRTSGEETQYF TGTGCCAGCAGCCGGACTAGCGGGGAAGAGACCCAGTACTTC
TRBJ2-5 - TRBV4-1 TRBD1 CASSVGQGWETQYF TGCGCCAGCAGCGTAGGACAGGGGTGGGAGACCCAGTACTTC
TRBJ2-2 once TRBV2 - CASSYGQPNTGELFF TGTGCCAGCAGTTATGGACAGCCAAACACCGGGGAGCTGTTTTTT
TRBJ2-5 - TRBV28 TRBD2 CASRRSGGAETQYF TGTGCCAGCAGGAGGAGCGGGGGGGCGGAGACCCAGTACTTC
TRBJ1-2 - TRBV7-2 TRBD1 CASRPAGGSYGYTF TGTGCCAGCAGACCCGCAGGGGGCTCCTATGGCTACACCTTC
TRBJ2-5 - TRBV5-1 TRBD2 CASSIAGGTYQETQYF TGCGCCAGCAGTATTGCGGGGGGGACGTACCAAGAGACCCAGTACTTC
TRBJ2-7 - TRBV5-1 - CASSLGGGNEQYF TGCGCCAGCAGCTTGGGGGGCGGGAACGAGCAGTACTTC
TRBJ2-1 - TRBV7-9 - CASSLGSEQFF TGTGCCAGCAGCTTAGGGAGTGAGCAGTTCTTC
TRBJ2-1 - TRBV10-2 - CASSPRQAEQFF TGCGCCAGCAGCCCAAGGCAGGCAGAGCAGTTCTTC
TRBJ1-1 - TRBV27 - CTSSLGGGSTEAFF TGTACCAGCAGTTTAGGGGGGGGAAGTACTGAAGCTTTCTTT
TRBJ2-1 - TRBV28 - CASRLGATYNEQFF TGTGCCAGCCGTTTAGGAGCGACCTACAATGAGCAGTTCTTC
TRBJ1-1 - TRBV28 TRBD1 CASGIPGQGASEAFF TGTGCCAGCGGAATTCCCGGACAGGGTGCCTCTGAAGCTTTCTTT
TRBJ1-2 once TRBV7-3 - CASSVAGKRTNYGYTF TGTGCCAGCAGCGTAGCAGGGAAACGTACTAACTATGGCTACACCTTC
TRBJ1-5 few TRBV15 TRBD1 CATSGDRGKPQHF TGTGCCACCAGCGGGGACAGGGGAAAACCCCAGCATTTT
TRBJ2-7 - TRBV6-7 - CASSYSEAYEQYF TGTGCCAGCAGTTACTCGGAGGCCTACGAGCAGTACTTC
TRBJ1-2 - TRBV4-2 - CASSQDGTGYGYTF TGTGCCAGCAGCCAAGATGGAACAGGGTATGGCTACACCTTC
TRBJ2-7 few TRBV20-1 - CSASPRSEQYF TGCAGTGCTAGTCCGCGAAGCGAGCAGTACTTC
TRBJ2-2 - TRBV28 - CASSLRGLPGELFF TGTGCCAGCAGTTTAAGAGGGCTTCCGGGGGAGCTGTTTTTT
TRBJ1-4 - TRBV2 TRBD1 CASSENRGAEKLFF TGTGCCAGCAGTGAGAACAGGGGGGCTGAAAAACTGTTTTTT
TRBJ2-2 - TRBV6-1 - CASSTQVGWTGELFF TGTGCCAGCAGTACACAGGTTGGATGGACCGGGGAGCTGTTTTTT
TRBJ2-1 - TRBV6-1 TRBD2 CASSERVGGKAGATYNEQFF TGTGCCAGCAGTGAAAGGGTCGGGGGTAAAGCGGGGGCGACCTACAATGAGCAGTTCTTC